This TCR beta chain was identified during a study of radiotherapy plus CTLA-4 blockade in lung cancer. Study information: Objective responses emerged in 15% to 20% of patients, and roughly 30% attained disease control.

Study-wide points: Following radiotherapy plus ipilimumab, tumor-derived TCR clones expanded in the blood.

Repertoires were generated with immunoSEQ multiplex PCR, while TCRdb's copy carries only in-frame clones and drops some. The table has tens of thousands of clones, around 85% seen once. Points on this clone: Its antigen is not known.

The germline gives CDR1 MDHEN, CDR2 SYDVKM. V was shortened by 3 bases and J by 3 bases, with 9 bases between the two germline ends. The CDR3 is 13 amino acids. The specimen comprised peripheral blood, sampled from a patient treated with radiotherapy plus ipilimumab. The clonotype was recovered from a human donor with non-small cell lung cancer who had stable disease on radiotherapy plus ipilimumab. The chain links TRBV28 to TRBJ2-7; D is perhaps TRBD1 (5 bases). DNA for the CDR3: TGTGCCAGCAGTTTGGGGCAGAGCTACGAGCAGTACTTC. It translates to CASSLGQSYEQYF.